One sample yielded the 10 T cell receptor beta chains listed below, sequenced in a study of blood T cells in healthy people across ages. A second 7 to 11 cycle PCR used barcoded and J-beta primers. TCRdb passed the 5' RACE reads through MiXCR, listing each CDR3 protein once. The data contain 550,000 to 650,000 distinct CDR3 sequences, about 30% of them singletons. The sample was blood. The source of these receptors is a woman of 80 years or more in good health.

On this clonotype itself: This may arise from a read error, as a much more abundant clone is one base away. The chain couples TRBV5-6 to TRBJ2-5, with D uncertain. The CDR3 contains 13 residues. Deletions cut 3 bases from V and 9 bases from J, with 15 bases between. Germline lookup yields CDR1 SGHDT and CDR2 YYEEEE. The CDR3 coding sequence is TGTGCCAGCAGCTCCGACTGGGTGGCGGCCCAGTACTTC. Translation: CASSSDWVAAQYF.

This clonotype has a count of ten or more. J is TRBJ2-1 and V is TRBV6-5; no definite D call. The CDR3 contains 15 residues. Deletions cut 4 bases from V and 6 bases from J, with 16 bases between. The germline CDR1 and CDR2 sequences are MNHEY and SVGAGI. CDR3 sequence: CASSLEPGSTNEQFF. The CDR3 DNA follows: TGTGCCAGCAGTTTAGAGCCGGGTTCCACCAATGAGCAGTTCTTC.

About this clonotype: A much larger clone differs by one base, so this may be a read error. This chain joins TRBV6-4 and TRBJ1-2, with TRBD1 identical over 9 bases. CDR3 length: 16 residues. Germline V gene sequence: CDR1 MRHNA, CDR2 SNTAGT. With 5 bases clipped from V and 4 bases from J, the junction kept 11 bases outside the gene matches. CDR3 sequence: CASSNRTGTGSYGYTF. The CDR3 nucleotides are TGTGCCAGCAGTAACCGAACCGGGACAGGGTCCTATGGCTACACCTTC.

In its sample, this clonotype was seen a few times. J is TRBJ1-5 and V is TRBV7-2; a possible D gene is TRBD1 (6 bases). Germline V gives CDR1 SGHTA, CDR2 FQGNSA. The CDR3 totals 14 residues. The V end lost 2 bases, the J end lost 6 bases, and 11 bases lay between the germline ends. In DNA form, the CDR3 reads TGTGCCAGCAGCTTAAGGGGGGAAGGTCAGCCCCAGCATTTT. Encoded protein: CASSLRGEGQPQHF.

The table lists this clonotype with a few counts. The chain joins TRBV5-1 to TRBJ1-1, with TRBD1 as a possible D gene (5 bases). This CDR3 is 14 amino acids long. Trimming removed 8 bases at V and 6 bases at J, with 20 bases between. Germline loops: CDR1 SGHRS, CDR2 YFSETQ. The CDR3: CASSVEGTNPEAFF. In DNA, the CDR3 is TGCGCCAGTTCCGTGGAGGGGACCAACCCTGAAGCTTTCTTT.

This clonotype was counted only a few times. The chain recombines TRBV20-1 with TRBJ1-3; D is uncertain. This CDR3 is built from 13 residues. Germline values: CDR1 DFQATT, CDR2 SNEGSKA (reference sequence). The V and J ends lost 6 bases and 3 bases respectively, with 12 bases between them. Here the CDR3 reads CSARQNLGNTIYF. CDR3 nucleotides: TGCAGTGCCCGGCAGAATCTTGGAAACACCATATATTTT.

This clonotype was observed a handful of times. This clone may be a read error of a much larger clone one base away. This chain joins TRBV5-1 and TRBJ2-5; 11 bases fit TRBD2. V shed 1 base and J 11 bases; nucleotides not matched to a gene: 19. CDR3 length equals 18 residues. CDR1 is SGHRS, CDR2 YFSETQ, per germline. This chain's CDR3 is CASSLFGSGGEYYNEQYF. The DNA for the CDR3 is TGCGCCAGCAGCTTGTTCGGTAGCGGGGGGGAATACTACAATGAGCAGTACTTC.

This clonotype appeared a few times. V gene TRBV6-5 combines with J gene TRBJ1-3; D unresolved. CDR1 and CDR2 (germline): MNHEY, SVGAGI. Between the trimmed V and J ends, which lost 6 bases and 0 bases, there was a span of 12 bases. The CDR3 is 15 residues long. The DNA of the CDR3 is TGTGCCAGCAGACCCGACGGGAGCTCTGGAAACACCATATATTTT. Residues: CASRPDGSSGNTIYF.

This clonotype was counted many times. The chain combines TRBV29-1 with TRBJ2-7, with D possibly matching TRBD1 (5 bases). Germline CDR1 SQVTM, CDR2 ANQGSEA. V was trimmed by 4 bases and J by 3 bases, leaving 13 bases between them. The CDR3 extends over 13 amino acids. CDR3 nucleotides: TGCAGCGTTGGAAGGGGAAGGGACTACGAGCAGTACTTC. This translates into CSVGRGRDYEQYF.

The chain uses TRBV29-1 and TRBJ1-2; no definite D call. The CDR3 is 11 amino acids. Deletions cut 5 bases from V and 8 bases from J, with 12 bases between. Germline V gene data show CDR1 as SQVTM and CDR2 as ANQGSEA. The CDR3 DNA follows: TGCAGCGTTCTTAGGACCGGCGGCTACACCTTC. Translating gives CSVLRTGGYTF.